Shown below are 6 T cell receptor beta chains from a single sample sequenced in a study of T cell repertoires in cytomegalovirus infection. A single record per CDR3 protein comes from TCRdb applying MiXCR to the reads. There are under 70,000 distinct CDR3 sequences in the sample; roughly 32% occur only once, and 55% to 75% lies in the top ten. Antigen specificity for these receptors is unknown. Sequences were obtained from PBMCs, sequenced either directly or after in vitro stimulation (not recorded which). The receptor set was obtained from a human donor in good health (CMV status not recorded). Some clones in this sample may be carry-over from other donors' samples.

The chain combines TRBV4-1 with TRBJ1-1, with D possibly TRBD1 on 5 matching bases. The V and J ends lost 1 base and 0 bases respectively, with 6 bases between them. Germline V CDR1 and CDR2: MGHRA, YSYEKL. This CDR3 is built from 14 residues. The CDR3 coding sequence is TGCGCCAGCAGCCAAGTAGGGGTGAACACTGAAGCTTTCTTT. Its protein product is CASSQVGVNTEAFF.

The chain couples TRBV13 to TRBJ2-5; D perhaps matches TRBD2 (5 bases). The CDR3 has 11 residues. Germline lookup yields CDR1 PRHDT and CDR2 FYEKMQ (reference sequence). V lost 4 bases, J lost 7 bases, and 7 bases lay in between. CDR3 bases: TGTGCCAGCAGCTCGGCGGGGACCCAGTACTTC. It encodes CASSSAGTQYF. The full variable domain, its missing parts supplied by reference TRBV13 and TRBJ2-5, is AAGVIQSPRHLIKEKRETATLKCYPIPRHDTVYWYQQGPGQDPQFLISFYEKMQSDKGSIPDRFSAQQFSDYHSELNMSSLELGDSALYFCASSSAGTQYFGPGTRLLVL.

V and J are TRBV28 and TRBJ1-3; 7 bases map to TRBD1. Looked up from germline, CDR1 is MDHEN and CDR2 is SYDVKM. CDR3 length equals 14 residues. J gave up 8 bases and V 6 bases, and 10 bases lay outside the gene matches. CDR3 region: CASSLAGQRDTIYF. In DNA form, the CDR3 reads TGTGCCAGCAGCTTAGCGGGACAGAGAGACACCATATATTTT.

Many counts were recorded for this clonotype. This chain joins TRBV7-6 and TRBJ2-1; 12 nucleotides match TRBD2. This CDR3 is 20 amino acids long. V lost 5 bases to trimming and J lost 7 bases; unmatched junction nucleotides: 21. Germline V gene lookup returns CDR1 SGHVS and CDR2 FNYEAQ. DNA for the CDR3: TGTGCCAGCAGCCCTATACCCGGCCCCCGAACCGGGACTAGCGGGAATGAGCAGTTCTTC. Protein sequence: CASSPIPGPRTGTSGNEQFF.

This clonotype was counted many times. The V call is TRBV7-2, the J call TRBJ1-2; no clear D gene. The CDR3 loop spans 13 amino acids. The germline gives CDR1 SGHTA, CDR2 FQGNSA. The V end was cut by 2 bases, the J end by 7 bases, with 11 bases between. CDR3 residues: CASSLNIYGGYTF. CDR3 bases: TGTGCCAGCAGCTTAAATATCTATGGTGGCTACACCTTC. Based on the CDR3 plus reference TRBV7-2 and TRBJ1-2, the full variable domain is GAGVSQSPSNKVTEKGKDVELRCDPISGHTALYWYRQSLGQGLEFLIYFQGNSAPDKSGLPSDRFSAERTGGSVSTLTIQRTQQEDSAVYLCASSLNIYGGYTFGSGTRLTVV.

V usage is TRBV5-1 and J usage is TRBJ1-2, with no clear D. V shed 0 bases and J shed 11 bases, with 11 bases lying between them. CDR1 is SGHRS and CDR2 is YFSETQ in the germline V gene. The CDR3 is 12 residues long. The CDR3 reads CASSLDMGLYTF. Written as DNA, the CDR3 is TGCGCCAGCAGCTTGGACATGGGGTTGTACACCTTC.